Following are 23 T cell receptor beta chains from one sample sequenced in a study of shared clonotypes between healthy human individuals. Sequencing was performed with immunoSEQ multiplex PCR; in TCRdb, only in-frame clones are kept and a portion is missing. The sample yields under 1,900,000 clones, 98% seen once. Sequences were obtained from naive CD4+ T cells sorted from blood. Subset noted: CD45RA+ positively selected. Receptors were obtained from a young man in good health.

The chain uses TRBV4-1 and TRBJ2-7; D possibly corresponds to TRBD2 (6 bases). Germline V CDR1 and CDR2: MGHRA, YSYEKL. Trimming removed 4 bases at V and 3 bases at J, with 13 bases between. The CDR3 has 14 amino acids. The CDR3 reads CASSRGDADYEQYF. CDR3 in DNA: TGCGCCAGCAGCCGGGGGGACGCGGACTACGAGCAGTACTTC.

This chain joins TRBV7-9 and TRBJ2-7; D gene ambiguous. From germline, CDR1 is SEHNR and CDR2 FQNEAQ (reference sequence). The CDR3 runs 13 residues. Trimming removed 1 base from V and 4 bases from J, with 8 bases in between. The DNA for the CDR3 is TGTGCCAGCAGCTTAGAAGGACGGTACGAGCAGTACTTC. It translates to CASSLEGRYEQYF.

The V call is TRBV6-5, the J call TRBJ1-2; no reliable D call. The length of the CDR3 is 11 residues. Germline lookup yields CDR1 MNHEY and CDR2 SVGAGI. V lost 6 bases, J lost 7 bases, and 9 bases lay in between. The CDR3 DNA sequence: TGTGCCAGCAGATCAGGCCCTGGCTACACCTTC. Protein sequence: CASRSGPGYTF.

This clone has a handful of counts. The V gene is TRBV18, the J gene TRBJ1-1, with 7 nucleotides matching TRBD1. Per the germline V gene, CDR1 is KGHSH and CDR2 is LQKENI. This CDR3 is 15 amino acids long. With V trimmed by 6 bases and J by 1 base, 8 bases remained unmatched. The CDR3 loop reads CASSAQQGRNTEAFF. Here the CDR3 DNA reads TGTGCCAGCTCGGCCCAACAGGGGAGGAACACTGAAGCTTTCTTT.

This chain connects TRBV5-4 to TRBJ2-5, with 9 bases fitting TRBD1. After removal of 4 bases from V and 4 bases from J, the junction contained 5 bases not matched to a gene. The germline V gene has CDR1 SGHNT and CDR2 YYREEE (reference sequence). CDR3 size: 14 residues. The DNA of the CDR3 is TGTGCCAGCAGCGTACAGGGGGCTGGAGAGACCCAGTACTTC. This encodes CASSVQGAGETQYF.

This clone occurred once. V is TRBV5-1 and J is TRBJ2-7; 12 bases map to TRBD1. CDR1 is SGHRS, CDR2 YFSETQ, per germline. V lost 4 bases and J lost 5; bases outside the gene matches: 7. The CDR3 consists of 15 residues. As DNA, the CDR3 is TGCGCCAGCAGCGGAACCGGGACAGGGGGCCACGAGCAGTACTTC. Residues: CASSGTGTGGHEQYF.

This rearrangement joins TRBV21-1 to TRBJ2-2; the table's D call of TRBD2 was not tested on the DNA. TRBV21-1 is flagged as a pseudogene. CDR3 length equals 24 residues. CDR3 sequence reads: CASSKNYVRGWQDAEFRDTGELFF. Here the CDR3 DNA reads TGTGCCAGCAGCAAGAATTACGTGCGGGGGTGGCAGGACGCGGAATTTCGGGACACCGGGGAGCTGTTTTTT.

V usage is TRBV5-1 and J usage is TRBJ2-1; D uncertain. The CDR3 contains 15 residues. Germline V lookup: CDR1 SGHRS, CDR2 YFSETQ. The V end lost 3 bases, the J end lost 5 bases, and 15 bases lay between the germline ends. CDR3 residues: CASSWKGPRHNEQFF. The CDR3, as DNA: TGCGCCAGCAGCTGGAAGGGCCCAAGGCACAATGAGCAGTTCTTC.

This clone occurred once. The chain combines TRBV7-9 with TRBJ2-7; D call uncertain. CDR3 length: 12 residues. Germline V gene data show CDR1 as SEHNR and CDR2 as FQNEAQ (reference sequence). V dropped 4 bases and J dropped 6 bases, with 10 bases sitting between them. Here the CDR3 reads CASSSTASEQYF. In DNA, the CDR3 is TGTGCCAGCAGCTCCACGGCATCCGAGCAGTACTTC.

The J gene is TRBJ2-2, the V gene TRBV4-1, with D uncertain. Germline CDR1 is MGHRA and CDR2 is YSYEKL. This CDR3 has 15 amino acids. V was cut by 1 base and J by 4 bases, with 10 bases left in between. The CDR3 sequence: CASSQVPARTGELFF. In nucleotides, the CDR3 is TGCGCCAGCAGCCAAGTTCCAGCGCGCACCGGGGAGCTGTTTTTT.

The rearrangement links TRBV28 to TRBJ2-1; the D gene is possibly TRBD2 (6 bases). CDR1 MDHEN and CDR2 SYDVKM come from the germline V gene. Trimming shortened V by 5 bases and J by 6 bases, and 14 bases separated the two germline ends. This CDR3 spans 14 amino acids. The CDR3 spells CASSTPGLRNEQFF. The CDR3 DNA reads as TGTGCCAGCAGTACCCCGGGACTGCGCAATGAGCAGTTCTTC.

V is TRBV9 and J is TRBJ2-7; 9 positions match TRBD2. Germline trimming cut 0 bases from V and 6 bases from J; bases unmatched to any gene: 7. Germline V gives CDR1 SGDLS, CDR2 YYNGEE. The length of the CDR3 is 15 residues. CDR3 sequence reads: CASSVAVAGVGEQYF. The CDR3 region has the DNA TGTGCCAGCAGCGTAGCCGTAGCGGGAGTCGGCGAGCAGTACTTC. The variable domain in full, with the rest retrieved from reference TRBV9 and TRBJ2-7, is DSGVTQTPKHLITATGQRVTLRCSPRSGDLSVYWYQQSLDQGLQFLIQYYNGEERAKGNILERFSAQQFPDLHSELNLSSLELGDSALYFCASSVAVAGVGEQYFGPGTRLTVT.

This chain connects TRBV9 to TRBJ2-2; no clear D gene. The CDR3 spans 15 residues. V lost 0 bases to trimming and J lost 5 bases, with 11 bases between them. Per germline, CDR1 SGDLS and CDR2 YYNGEE. The DNA for the CDR3 is TGTGCCAGCAGCGTAGAGAGTAGTAAGACCGGGGAGCTGTTTTTT. Translated: CASSVESSKTGELFF.

The chain couples TRBV5-4 to TRBJ2-3; weak D call: TRBD2 (6 bases). V lost 4 bases and J lost 5, with 14 bases in between. Germline V CDR1 and CDR2: SGHNT, YYREEE (reference sequence). The CDR3 runs to 14 residues. CDR3 in DNA: TGTGCCAGCAGCCCTAGACTAGTACAAGATACGCAGTATTTT. Protein sequence: CASSPRLVQDTQYF. The whole variable domain, filled in from reference TRBV5-4 and TRBJ2-3, reads ETGVTQSPTHLIKTRGQQVTLRCSSQSGHNTVSWYQQALGQGPQFIFQYYREEENGRGNFPPRFSGLQFPNYSSELNVNALELDDSALYLCASSPRLVQDTQYFGPGTRLTVL.

The chain links TRBV5-1 to TRBJ1-3; a possible D gene is TRBD1 (6 bases). Per the germline V gene, CDR1 is SGHRS and CDR2 is YFSETQ. The CDR3 loop spans 15 amino acids. Trimming stripped 0 bases from V and 4 bases from J, with 11 bases between. The CDR3 coding sequence is TGCGCCAGCAGCTTGGCCCAGGGGCCAGGAAACACCATATATTTT. Its translation: CASSLAQGPGNTIYF.

The chain carries TRBV29-1 and TRBJ2-3; no definite D call. Germline V gene data show CDR1 as SQVTM and CDR2 as ANQGSEA. The CDR3 extends over 10 amino acids. V was clipped by 5 bases and J by 8 bases, with 8 bases between them. The CDR3 loop reads CSVTEFTQYF. The CDR3 DNA is TGCAGCGTTACGGAGTTTACGCAGTATTTT.

This sequence joins TRBV5-1 and TRBJ2-7, with D hard to call. Between the trimmed V and J ends, which lost 4 bases and 0 bases, there was a span of 14 bases. The germline CDR1 and CDR2 sequences are SGHRS and YFSETQ. The CDR3 has 15 residues. The CDR3 loop reads CASSLTGSVSYEQYF. CDR3 sequence (DNA): TGCGCCAGCAGCCTGACCGGGTCAGTCTCCTACGAGCAGTACTTC.

The chain employs TRBV5-1 and TRBJ2-7; 8 bases match TRBD1. The junction had 13 bases not matched to a gene; V was cut back by 5 bases and J by 3 bases. CDR1 and CDR2 from the germline V gene are SGHRS and YFSETQ. This CDR3 region has 16 residues. The CDR3, as DNA: TGCGCCAGCAGTTCAGACAGGGGAATTTGGGTCTACGAGCAGTACTTC. Protein product: CASSSDRGIWVYEQYF.

The chain joins TRBV6-5 to TRBJ2-1, with a weak D call TRBD1 (5 bases). This CDR3 is 15 amino acids long. Per germline, CDR1 MNHEY and CDR2 SVGAGI. V lost 5 bases to trimming and J lost 4 bases, with 15 bases between them. The CDR3 loop is CASSQGTSPYNEQFF. The CDR3 DNA reads TGTGCCAGCAGTCAGGGAACCTCTCCGTACAATGAGCAGTTCTTC.

The J gene is TRBJ2-7, the V gene TRBV5-8, with TRBD1 matching 8 bases. The CDR3 is 14 residues long. J gave up 5 bases and V 3 bases, and 7 bases lay outside the gene matches. From germline, CDR1 is SGHTS and CDR2 YDEGEE. In DNA form, the CDR3 reads TGTGCCAGCAGCTGGACAGGGCTCTCGCACGAGCAGTACTTC. It encodes CASSWTGLSHEQYF.

The gene calls are TRBV6-6 and TRBJ1-5; D is undetermined. The germline V gene encodes CDR1 MNHNY and CDR2 SVGAGI (reference sequence). V was cut by 0 bases and J by 6 bases, with 6 bases left in between. The CDR3 is 13 amino acids. The CDR3 coding sequence is TGTGCCAGCAGTTACTCGAAAAGTCAGCCCCAGCATTTT. Protein: CASSYSKSQPQHF.

The DNA for the CDR3 is TGTGCCAGCAGCTTCTCCGGGACGGGTTACGAGCAGTACTTC. Its translation is CASSFSGTGYEQYF. V is TRBV7-8 and J is TRBJ2-7; D is tentatively TRBD1 or TRBD2 (5 bases each). There are 14 residues in the CDR3. Germline V gene lookup returns CDR1 SGHVS and CDR2 FQNEAQ. The V gene lost 3 bases and the J gene lost 4 bases, with 13 bases spanning the gap.

This chain connects TRBV30 to TRBJ2-6; perhaps D is TRBD1 or TRBD2 (5 bases each). Trimming shortened V by 6 bases and J by 0 bases, and 15 bases separated the two germline ends. CDR3 length: 16 amino acids. CDR1 is GTSNPN, CDR2 SVGIG, per germline (reference sequence). The CDR3 DNA follows: TGTGCCTGTTCCGGGACGGAGAGCTCTGGGGCCAACGTCCTGACTTTC. This translates into CACSGTESSGANVLTF.